The clone carrying this T cell receptor beta chain appeared once. A read error may produce the germline difference seen at one junction end. Data came from immunoSEQ multiplex PCR; TCRdb stores just in-frame clones and leaves some out. The sample holds roughly 76,000 clones; more than 75% are singletons and the top ten take 2.5% to 3%. The CDR3 is 14 amino acids. Germline V gene data show CDR1 as SGHNT and CDR2 as YYREEE (reference sequence). This sample was included in a study of OX40 agonist ivuxolimab in advanced cancers. Whole-study context: Clinicians treated patients with ivuxolimab, an agonistic anti-OX40 (CD134) antibody. People who had prior anti-PD-1, anti-PD-L1 or anti-CTLA-4 therapy could take part, and around 43% had some.

The source was CD4+ or CD8+ T cells sorted from blood, collected in a trial of the OX40 agonist ivuxolimab. This clonotype was sampled from an adult with an advanced solid tumor such as melanoma, head and neck, liver or kidney cancer. The V call is TRBV5-4, the J call TRBJ2-3, with 7 bases lining up with TRBD1. The CDR3, as DNA: TGTGCCGGCAGCTCACGACAGGGTTCAGATACGCAGTATTTT. This codes for CAGSSRQGSDTQYF.